The source of this T cell receptor beta chain is a study of shared T cell receptors in the human thymus. Sequenced by immunoSEQ multiplex PCR; TCRdb stores in-frame clones only, minus some. The sample has 650,000 to 950,000 clones, 70% to 90% seen once. This sample also appeared in a second study, on human thymus T cells. That study adds: Thymic material originated from resections removed in the course of corrective heart surgery. In thymic and blood repertoires alike, V and J usage looked biased.

Sequenced input: thymocytes. The receptor's source is a girl less than two years old with a congenital heart defect.

This CDR3 is CASSQDRGLWGGYLDTQYF. Written as DNA, the CDR3 is TGTGCCAGCAGCCAAGATAGGGGGTTGTGGGGGGGCTACCTGGATACGCAGTATTTT. The genes are TRBV4-2 and TRBJ2-3; D is perhaps TRBD2 (7 bases). V lost 0 bases and J lost 6, with 25 bases in between. CDR1 is LGHNA and CDR2 is YNFKEQ in the germline V gene. CDR3 length: 19 amino acids.